This T cell receptor (beta chain) came from a study of T cell clones after liver transplantation. Study as a whole: TCRbeta sequencing after a pre-transplant mixed lymphocyte reaction identified graft-donor-reactive clones, later tracked in post-transplant blood. Third-party-reactive TCRbeta sequences from pre-transplant mixed lymphocyte reactions served as antigen-independent comparators.

As concerns this clone: Its specificity is unknown.

General observations from the study: Rather than being deleted, graft donor-reactive T cells may have moved into the graft.

V lost 0 bases, J lost 9 bases, and 8 bases stayed unmatched. From germline, CDR1 is SGHRS and CDR2 YFSETQ. The CDR3 is 16 amino acids. Assay used: immunoSEQ multiplex PCR; TCRdb lists only in-frame clones, some missing. The repertoire includes 90,000 to 120,000 clones, 82% of them detected once, and just under 1% sits in the top ten. The rearrangement joins TRBV5-1 to TRBJ2-2, with 10 bases lining up with TRBD2. This sequence originates from a human donor who received a liver transplant. The sequenced sample was CD4+ T cells from blood, obtained before liver transplant. As DNA, the CDR3 is TGCGCCAGCAGCTTGGTGGCTAGCGGGGGCCCCCGGGAGCTGTTTTTT. Its protein is CASSLVASGGPRELFF.